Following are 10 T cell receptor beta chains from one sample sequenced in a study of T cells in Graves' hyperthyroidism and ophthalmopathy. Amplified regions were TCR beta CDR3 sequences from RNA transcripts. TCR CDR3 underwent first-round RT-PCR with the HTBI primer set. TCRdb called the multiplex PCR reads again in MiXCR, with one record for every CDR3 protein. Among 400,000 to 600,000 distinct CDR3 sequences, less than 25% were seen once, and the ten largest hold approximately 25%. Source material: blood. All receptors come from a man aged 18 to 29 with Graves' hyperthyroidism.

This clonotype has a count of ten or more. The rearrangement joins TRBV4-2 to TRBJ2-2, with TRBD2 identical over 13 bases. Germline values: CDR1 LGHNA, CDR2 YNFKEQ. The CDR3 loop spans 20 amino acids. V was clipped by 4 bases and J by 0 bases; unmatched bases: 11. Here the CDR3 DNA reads TGTGCCAGCAGCCTTACCTTGGGACTAGCGGGGCCCGCGAACACCGGGGAGCTGTTTTTT. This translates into CASSLTLGLAGPANTGELFF.

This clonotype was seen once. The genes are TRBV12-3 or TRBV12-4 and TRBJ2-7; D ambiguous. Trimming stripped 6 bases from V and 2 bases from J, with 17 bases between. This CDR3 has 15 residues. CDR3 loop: CASSEIGSETYEQYF. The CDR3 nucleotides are TGTGCCAGCAGCGAAATCGGATCGGAAACCTACGAGCAGTACTTC.

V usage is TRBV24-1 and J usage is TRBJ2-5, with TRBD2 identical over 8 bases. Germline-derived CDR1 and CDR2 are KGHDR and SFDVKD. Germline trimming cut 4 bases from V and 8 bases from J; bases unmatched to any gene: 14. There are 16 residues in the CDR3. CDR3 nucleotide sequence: TGTGCCACCAGTGACCCGGGGAAGGGGCGGGAGGACACCCAGTACTTC. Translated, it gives CATSDPGKGREDTQYF.

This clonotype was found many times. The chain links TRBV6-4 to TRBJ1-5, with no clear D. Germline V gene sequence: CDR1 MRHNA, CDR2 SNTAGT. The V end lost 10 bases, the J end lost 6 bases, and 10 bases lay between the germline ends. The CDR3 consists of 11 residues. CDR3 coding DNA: TGTGCCATGGCGCGGGGTCAGCCCCAGCATTTT. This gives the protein CAMARGQPQHF.

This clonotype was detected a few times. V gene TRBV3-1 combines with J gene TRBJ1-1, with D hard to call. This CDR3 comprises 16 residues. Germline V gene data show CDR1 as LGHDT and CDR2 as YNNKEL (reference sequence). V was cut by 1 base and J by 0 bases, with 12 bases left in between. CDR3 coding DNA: TGTGCCAGCAGCCAAGTCCTTACACTTTTGAACACTGAAGCTTTCTTT. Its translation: CASSQVLTLLNTEAFF.

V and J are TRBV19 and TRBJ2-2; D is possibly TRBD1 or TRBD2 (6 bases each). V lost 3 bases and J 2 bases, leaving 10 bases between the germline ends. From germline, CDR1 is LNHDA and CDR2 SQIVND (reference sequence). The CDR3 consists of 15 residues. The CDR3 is CASSIGGPNTGELFF. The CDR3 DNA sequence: TGTGCCAGTAGTATTGGGGGGCCCAACACCGGGGAGCTGTTTTTT.

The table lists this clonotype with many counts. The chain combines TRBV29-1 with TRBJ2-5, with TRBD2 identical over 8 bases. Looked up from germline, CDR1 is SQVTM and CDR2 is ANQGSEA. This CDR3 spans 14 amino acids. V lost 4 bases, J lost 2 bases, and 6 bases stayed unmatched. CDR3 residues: CSVVLLAAQETQYF. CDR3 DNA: TGCAGCGTTGTACTACTAGCGGCACAAGAGACCCAGTACTTC.

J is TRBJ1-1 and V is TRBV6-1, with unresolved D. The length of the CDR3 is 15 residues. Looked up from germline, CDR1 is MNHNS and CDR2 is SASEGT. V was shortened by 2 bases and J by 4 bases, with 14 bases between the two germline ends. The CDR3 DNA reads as TGTGCCAGCAGTGAAATCCAGGTTAGAGGCACTGAAGCTTTCTTT. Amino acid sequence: CASSEIQVRGTEAFF.

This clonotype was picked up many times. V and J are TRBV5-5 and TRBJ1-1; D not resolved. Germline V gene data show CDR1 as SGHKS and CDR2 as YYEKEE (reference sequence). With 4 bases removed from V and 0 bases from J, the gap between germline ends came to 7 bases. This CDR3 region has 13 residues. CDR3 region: CASSGRMNTEAFF. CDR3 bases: TGTGCCAGCAGCGGACGGATGAACACTGAAGCTTTCTTT.

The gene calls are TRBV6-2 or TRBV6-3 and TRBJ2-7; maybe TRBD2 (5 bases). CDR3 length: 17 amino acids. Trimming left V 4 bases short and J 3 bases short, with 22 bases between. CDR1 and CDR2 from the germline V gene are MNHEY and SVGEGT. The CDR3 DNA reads TGTGCCAGCAGTTGGGGAGTCTGGGAGTTCGAAAACTACGAGCAGTACTTC. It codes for CASSWGVWEFENYEQYF.